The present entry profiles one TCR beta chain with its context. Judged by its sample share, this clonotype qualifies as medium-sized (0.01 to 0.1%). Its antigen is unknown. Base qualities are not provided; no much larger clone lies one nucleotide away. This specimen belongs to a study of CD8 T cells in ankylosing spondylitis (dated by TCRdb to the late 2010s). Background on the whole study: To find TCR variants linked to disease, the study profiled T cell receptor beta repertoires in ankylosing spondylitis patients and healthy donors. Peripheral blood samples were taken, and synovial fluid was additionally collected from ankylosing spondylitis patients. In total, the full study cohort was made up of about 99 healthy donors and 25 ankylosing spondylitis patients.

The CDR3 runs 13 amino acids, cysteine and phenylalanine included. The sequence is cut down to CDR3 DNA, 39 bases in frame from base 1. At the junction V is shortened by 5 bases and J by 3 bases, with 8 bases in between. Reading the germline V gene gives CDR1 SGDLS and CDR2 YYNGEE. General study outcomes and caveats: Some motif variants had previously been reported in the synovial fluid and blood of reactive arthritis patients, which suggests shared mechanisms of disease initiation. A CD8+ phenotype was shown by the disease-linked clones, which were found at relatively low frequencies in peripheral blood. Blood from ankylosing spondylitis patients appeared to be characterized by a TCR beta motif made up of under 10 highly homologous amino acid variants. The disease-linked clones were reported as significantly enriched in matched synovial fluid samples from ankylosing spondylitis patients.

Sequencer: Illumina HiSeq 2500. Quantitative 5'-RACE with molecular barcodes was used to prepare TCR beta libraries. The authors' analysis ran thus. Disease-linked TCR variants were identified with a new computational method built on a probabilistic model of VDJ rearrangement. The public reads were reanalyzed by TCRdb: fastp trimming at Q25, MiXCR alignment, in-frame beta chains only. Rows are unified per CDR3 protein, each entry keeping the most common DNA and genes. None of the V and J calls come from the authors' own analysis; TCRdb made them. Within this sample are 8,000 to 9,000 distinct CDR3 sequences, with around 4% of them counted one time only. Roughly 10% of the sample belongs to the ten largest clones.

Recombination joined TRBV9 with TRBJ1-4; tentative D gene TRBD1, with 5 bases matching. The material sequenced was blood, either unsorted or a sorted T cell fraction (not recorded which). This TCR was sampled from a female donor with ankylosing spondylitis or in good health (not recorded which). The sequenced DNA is TGTGCCAGCAGTGGGGCAGCTAATGAAAAACTGTTTTTT. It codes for CASSGAANEKLFF.